This passage covers 28 T cell receptor beta chains from one sample sequenced in a study of tumor and adjacent non-tumor tissue in lung cancer. The library came from three nested PCR rounds adapted from ARM-PCR protocols. TCRdb reprocessed the multiplex PCR reads with MiXCR, giving one entry per CDR3 protein. The data hold 60,000 to 90,000 distinct CDR3 sequences, with around two thirds observed a single time. RNA was extracted from bulk tissue without any cell sorting. This non-tumor lung sample came from over 3 cm beyond the tumor edge. Input material: distant non-tumor lung tissue. Every receptor here comes from a woman aged 45-65 years with non-small cell lung cancer.

This clonotype was picked up many times. The V and J genes are TRBV6-1 and TRBJ2-7, with 8 bases lining up with TRBD1. The germline V gene encodes CDR1 MNHNS and CDR2 SASEGT. The CDR3 has 14 residues. V lost 5 bases, J lost 4 bases, and 7 bases stayed unmatched. CDR3 in DNA: TGTGCCAGCAGTTACCCGGACAGGGTTTACGAGCAGTACTTC. Protein sequence: CASSYPDRVYEQYF.

As to this clonotype: A much larger clone lies one base from this, so it may be a read error. The CDR3 nucleotides read TGCGCCAGCAGCCAATTAGTATCTCTCTCACAAGAGACCCAGTACTTC. Protein product: CASSQLVSLSQETQYF. The rearrangement links TRBV4-3 to TRBJ2-5; D is uncertain. Germline lookup yields CDR1 LGHNA and CDR2 YSLEER. The CDR3 is 16 residues long. Trimming removed 2 bases from V and 2 bases from J, with 15 bases in between.

About this clonotype: Given the absence of the conserved phenylalanine or tryptophan at the CDR3 end, a read error is likely. V and J are TRBV4-1 and TRBJ1-1; possible D gene TRBD1, 5 bases. Germline V gene lookup returns CDR1 MGHRA and CDR2 YSYEKL. This CDR3 spans 16 amino acids. The chain's CDR3 is CASSQDLYGGNTEAFL. DNA for the CDR3: TGTGCCAGCAGCCAAGATCTCTACGGGGGGAACACTGAAGCTTTCCTT.

On this clonotype: One junction end does not reproduce the germline sequence, and a read error may be involved. V is TRBV29-1 and J is TRBJ2-7; the match to TRBD1 covers 8 bases. Germline V lookup: CDR1 SQVTM, CDR2 ANQGSEA. This CDR3 is built from 13 residues. The DNA for the CDR3 is TGCAGCGCTGAAAACACAGGGGGAGGCGAACAGTACTTC. Its protein product is CSAENTGGGEQYF.

Points on this clonotype: This could be a read error, since a much larger clone is one nucleotide away. The gene calls are TRBV29-1 and TRBJ1-1; D is unclear. Germline-derived CDR1 and CDR2 are SQVTM and ANQGSEA. This CDR3 has 14 residues. The V and J ends lost 2 bases and 4 bases respectively, with 14 bases between them. CDR3: CSVESVRKSTEAFF. For the CDR3, the DNA is TGCAGCGTTGAATCGGTGCGGAAGAGCACTGAAGCTTTCTTT.

Only one count was recorded for this clonotype. Just one base apart from a much larger clone, this may be a read error. The gene calls are TRBV12-3 or TRBV12-4 and TRBJ2-2; TRBD1 matches 7 bases. Trimming took 10 bases from V and 6 from J; bases not matched to a gene: 14. The CDR3 is 15 amino acids. CDR3: CAIRTDREIAGELFF. DNA for the CDR3: TGTGCCATCAGGACCGACAGGGAGATTGCCGGGGAGCTGTTTTTT.

Concerning this clonotype: One end of the junction is discordant with germline, which a read error may explain. The rearrangement uses TRBV5-1 and TRBJ2-6; 8 bases fit TRBD1. This CDR3 contains 17 residues. Germline-derived CDR1 and CDR2 are SGHRS and YFSETQ. This CDR3 is CVSRPGTGSSGANVLTF. CDR3 DNA: TGCGTCAGCAGGCCCGGGACAGGCTCCTCTGGGGCCAACGTCCTGACTTTC.

This clonotype was detected only a few times. The germline gene is not matched at one end of the junction; a read error may be the cause. The chain joins TRBV20-1 to TRBJ2-3; 10 bases align to TRBD2. Germline values: CDR1 DFQATT, CDR2 SNEGSKA (reference sequence). This CDR3 region has 14 residues. In DNA, the CDR3 is TGCAATGCTAGAGCGGGAGGGCCGAGAGATATGCAGTATTTT. As protein: CNARAGGPRDMQYF.

Notes on this clonotype: At one end, the junction sequence differs from germline, possibly due to a read error. The rearrangement links TRBV20-1 to TRBJ1-1; D is uncertain. Germline lookup yields CDR1 DFQATT and CDR2 SNEGSKA (reference sequence). The CDR3 runs to 15 residues. CDR3: CSPSDYGRKNTEAFF. The CDR3 DNA reads as TGCAGTCCTAGTGACTATGGCAGGAAGAACACCGAAGCTTTCTTT.

To note about this clonotype: This may stem from a read error, because a much larger clone lies one nucleotide away. The chain has TRBV29-1 and TRBJ2-1; 8 nucleotides line up with TRBD2. The CDR3 is made up of 13 amino acids. J was trimmed by 5 bases and V by 4 bases; bases with no gene match: 4. Looked up from germline, CDR1 is SQVTM and CDR2 is ANQGSEA. This CDR3 reads CSVAGREHNEQFF. CDR3 nucleotide sequence: TGCAGCGTTGCCGGGAGGGAACACAATGAGCAGTTCTTC.

This clonotype appeared many times. The genes are TRBV20-1 and TRBJ1-2; TRBD1 matches at 7 bases. The ends lost 5 bases at V and 5 bases at J; junction bases unmatched: 11. CDR3 length equals 14 residues. CDR1 and CDR2 from the germline V gene are DFQATT and SNEGSKA (reference sequence). CDR3 sequence: CSAPDAAGGYGYTF. In nucleotides, the CDR3 is TGCAGTGCTCCCGACGCAGCAGGGGGATATGGCTACACCTTC.

Of note for this clonotype: This sequence may be a read error, since a much larger clone differs from it by one base. This chain links TRBV20-1 with TRBJ2-1; 8 bases are a match to TRBD2. This CDR3 is built from 14 residues. Germline V CDR1 and CDR2: DFQATT, SNEGSKA (reference sequence). CDR3 DNA: TGCAATGCTAGGGCGCGGGAGGTTGTCAATGAGCAGTTCTTC. It is translated as CNARAREVVNEQFF.

Concerning this clonotype: The junction differs from germline at one of its ends, possibly a read error. The chain combines TRBV5-1 with TRBJ2-1, with D unresolved. The germline V gene encodes CDR1 SGHRS and CDR2 YFSETQ. The CDR3 consists of 15 residues. Here the CDR3 reads CASSLGSFSYNELFF. The DNA of the CDR3 is TGCGCCAGCAGCTTGGGGAGTTTCTCCTACAATGAGCTGTTTTTC.

This sequence joins TRBV4-3 and TRBJ2-7; TRBD2 matches 7 bases. CDR1 is LGHNA, CDR2 YSLEER, per germline. CDR3 length: 14 residues. CDR3 nucleotides: TGCACTAGCAGCCCTTTCGGGGGGTCCTACGAGCAGTACTTC. Its protein product is CTSSPFGGSYEQYF.

Only one count was recorded for this clonotype. The junction does not match germline at one end; this may be a read error. The rearrangement links TRBV11-2 to TRBJ1-1; the D is unclear. This CDR3 is built from 14 residues. Germline CDR1 is SGHAT and CDR2 is FQNNGV. The CDR3, as DNA: TGTGCCAGTAGCTTCACGGGAAAGAACACTGAAGTTTTCTTT. It specifies CASSFTGKNTEVFF. The entire variable domain, with the rest obtained from reference TRBV11-2 and TRBJ1-1, is as follows: EAGVAQSPRYKIIEKRQSVAFWCNPISGHATLYWYQQILGQGPKLLIQFQNNGVVDDSQLPKDRFSAERLKGVDSTLKIQPAKLEDSAVYLCASSFTGKNTEVFFGQGTRLTVV.

As regards this clonotype: As the CDR3 is not closed by the conserved phenylalanine or tryptophan, this likely results from a read error. The limits of the CDR3 on the DNA are not certain, so only TCRdb's listed CDR3 is given. The V and J genes are TRBV20-1 and TRBJ1-1; the table's D call, TRBD1, was not checked against the DNA. From its first to its last residue, the CDR3 has 13 amino acids. Per germline, CDR1 DFQATT and CDR2 SNEGSKA (reference sequence). Here the CDR3 reads CSATPFWGTEALY.

A note on this clonotype: This clone may be a read error of a much larger clone one base away. V gene TRBV29-1 combines with J gene TRBJ2-5; 10 nucleotides line up with TRBD2. The germline gives CDR1 SQVTM, CDR2 ANQGSEA. Losses at the gene ends were 4 bases for V and 2 bases for J; bases not matched to a gene: 7. The CDR3 sequence is 15 residues long. Written as DNA, the CDR3 is TGCAGCGTTGCCGGGACTAGCGTGAGGCAAGAGACCCAGTACTTC. Its protein is CSVAGTSVRQETQYF.

A word on this clonotype: This may come from a read error, since a much larger clone is one base off. The chain is built from TRBV6-2 or TRBV6-3 and TRBJ2-3; 7 bases agree with TRBD1. The germline gives CDR1 MNHEY, CDR2 SVGEGT. The ends lost 6 bases at V and 5 bases at J; junction bases unmatched: 8. CDR3 size: 14 residues. CDR3 bases: TGTGCCAGCAGGAAAGGGACAGCTCAAGATACGCAGTATTTT. Protein product: CASRKGTAQDTQYF.

In regard to this clonotype: The CDR3 ends on some other residue instead of the conserved phenylalanine or tryptophan, so this is likely a read error. The chain is built from TRBV28 and TRBJ2-7; 11 bases match TRBD1. In germline, CDR1 is MDHEN, CDR2 SYDVKM. This CDR3 has 14 residues. CDR3 bases: TGTGCCAACAGTGAGGGACAGGGGGCCTACGAGCAGTACTTG. This sequence encodes CANSEGQGAYEQYL.

With respect to this clonotype: A read error may be the cause here, since a much bigger clone is one base away. The chain links TRBV11-2 to TRBJ2-2, with D perhaps matching TRBD2 (6 bases). The CDR3 loop spans 17 amino acids. The V gene's germline CDR1 is SGHAT and CDR2 FQNNGV. V lost 4 bases and J lost 3, with 18 bases in between. CDR3 in amino acids: CASSSEMGGFYTGELFF. CDR3 in DNA: TGTGCCAGCAGCTCAGAGATGGGGGGTTTTTACACCGGGGAGCTGTTTTTT.

This clonotype has just one count. Without the conserved terminal phenylalanine or tryptophan, this CDR3 likely stems from a read error. The chain combines TRBV29-1 with TRBJ2-1; D is perhaps TRBD1 or TRBD2 (5 bases each). CDR3 size: 15 residues. Per germline, CDR1 SQVTM and CDR2 ANQGSEA. The DNA of the CDR3 is TGTAGCGTTGCACCCGTGCGGACATTAAGCAATGGGCAGTTCCTC. It encodes CSVAPVRTLSNGQFL.

About this clonotype: A junction end diverges from the germline sequence, so it may reflect a read error. The gene calls are TRBV29-1 and TRBJ2-3, with D uncertain. Looked up from germline, CDR1 is SQVTM and CDR2 is ANQGSEA. CDR3 size: 13 residues. CDR3 DNA sequence: TGCAGTGTTGATGGCAGCTACATAGATACGCAGTATTTT. Translated: CSVDGSYIDTQYF.

On this clonotype: A much larger clone is a single base away; this may be a read error. The gene calls are TRBV20-1 and TRBJ2-5; D assignment may be TRBD1 or TRBD2 (5 bases each). The CDR3 sequence is 15 residues long. The ends were cut back, 7 bases at V and 5 bases at J, with 23 bases in the middle. Germline V gene lookup returns CDR1 DFQATT and CDR2 SNEGSKA (reference sequence). The CDR3 nucleotides are TGCAGTGTCAGCCCCACGGGACCTCCTTTCGAGACCCAGTACTTC. It yields the protein CSVSPTGPPFETQYF.

As to this clonotype: In this CDR3 the conserved last residue, phenylalanine or tryptophan, is missing, so a read error is likely. The DNA is left out, because the CDR3 cannot be placed on it with certainty; the CDR3 is given as TCRdb lists it. J is TRBJ2-1 and V is TRBV11-2; TRBD2, the table's D call, was not compared with the DNA. The CDR3 totals 14 residues, both ends included. Germline V gives CDR1 SGHAT, CDR2 FQNNGV. The CDR3 loop reads CAISFLAQYHEEFL.

There are many counts of this clonotype. This rearrangement joins TRBV20-1 to TRBJ2-7; maybe TRBD1 (6 bases). Looked up from germline, CDR1 is DFQATT and CDR2 is SNEGSKA (reference sequence). V dropped 3 bases and J dropped 2 bases, with 8 bases sitting between them. The CDR3 sequence is 12 residues long. The CDR3 coding sequence is TGCAGTGCTAGTAGGGACACCTACGAGCAGTACTTC. Its translation is CSASRDTYEQYF.

On this clonotype itself: Sequence at one end of the junction differs from germline and may be a read error. J is TRBJ2-3 and V is TRBV6-1; TRBD2 matches at 9 bases. The CDR3 spans 17 residues. Germline CDR1 and CDR2: MNHNS and SASEGT. CDR3: CASSHRGSGSFADTQYF. The DNA of the CDR3 is TGTGCCAGCAGTCACCGTGGTAGCGGGAGTTTTGCAGATACACAGTATTTT.

About this clonotype itself: This could be a read error, since a much larger clone is one nucleotide away. The V gene is TRBV13, the J gene TRBJ2-7, with D tentatively TRBD1 (5 bases). The CDR3 runs 14 residues. V was trimmed by 4 bases and J by 5 bases, leaving 15 bases between them. Germline CDR1 and CDR2: PRHDT and FYEKMQ (reference sequence). The CDR3 loop reads CASSYRSGRNEQYF. CDR3 DNA: TGTGCCAGCAGCTATAGGTCAGGGCGCAACGAGCAGTACTTC.

A remark on this clonotype: This clone may be a read error of a much larger clone one base away. J is TRBJ2-3 and V is TRBV5-5, with D uncertain. CDR1 and CDR2 from the germline V gene are SGHKS and YYEKEE (reference sequence). This CDR3 comprises 14 residues. The V end lost 1 base, the J end lost 0 bases, and 6 bases lay between the germline ends. CDR3 loop: CASSLIGSTDTQYF. CDR3 bases: TGTGCCAGCAGCTTGATAGGTAGCACAGATACGCAGTATTTT.